This is a list of T cell receptor beta chains from one sample in a study of identical twins. From the 5' RACE reads, TCRdb called clonotypes with MiXCR, one entry per CDR3 protein. The repertoire holds fewer than 550,000 distinct CDR3 sequences, with 13% to 15% as singletons. These same data were also listed under a study on yellow fever vaccine responses in identical twins.

Sequenced material: CD4+ T cells sorted from blood. Every receptor here comes from a young woman in good health. CDR3s include the opening cysteine and the closing phenylalanine or tryptophan. The order of the fields is J gene, D gene, V gene, CDR3 length, clone size, CDR3 DNA, CDR3 protein. D genes are given only for firm matches. Size values are once, few and many counts, or a class for expanded clones, and some rows have none.

>TRBJ2-2|TRBD1|TRBV6-1|16|.
TGTGCCAGCAGGTCCGGGACAGGTTCGAACACCGGGGAGCTGTTTTTT
CASRSGTGSNTGELFF
>TRBJ1-2|.|TRBV29-1|12|few
TGCAGCGTCTCACAGGGCTCCTATGGCTACACCTTC
CSVSQGSYGYTF
>TRBJ2-7|.|TRBV6-5|19|.
TGTGCCAGCAGTTACTTCTTCGGCAGGACCACCCGCCCGGGCTACGAGCAGTACTTC
CASSYFFGRTTRPGYEQYF
>TRBJ2-2|.|TRBV7-3|16|few
TGTGCCAGCAGCCCCAATAGTGGGCCCGGAACCGGGGAGCTGTTTTTT
CASSPNSGPGTGELFF
>TRBJ1-1|.|TRBV6-2/TRBV6-3|13|few
TGTGCCAGCAGTTACACGATGAACACTGAAGCTTTCTTT
CASSYTMNTEAFF
>TRBJ2-4|TRBD2|TRBV12-3/TRBV12-4|16|.
TGTGCCAGCAGTTTAGCGGCTAGCGGGAGTGGTAACATTCAGTACTTC
CASSLAASGSGNIQYF
>TRBJ2-7|.|TRBV6-5|15|.
TGTGCCAGCAGTTATCTTGTGACCCCATCCTACGAGCAGTACTTC
CASSYLVTPSYEQYF
>TRBJ2-1|TRBD1|TRBV12-3/TRBV12-4|13|few
TGTGCCAGCAGCTTTGGGACAGGCGGTGAGCAGTTCTTC
CASSFGTGGEQFF
>TRBJ2-3|.|TRBV27|15|.
TGTGCCAGCAGTTCCTCGGGGCCAGGCACAGATACGCAGTATTTT
CASSSSGPGTDTQYF
>TRBJ2-2|.|TRBV12-3/TRBV12-4|16|.
TGTGCCAGCAGTCACCCTGGAGGGGGGAACACCGGGGAGCTGTTTTTT
CASSHPGGGNTGELFF
>TRBJ2-5|TRBD2|TRBV20-1|17|few
TGCAGTGCTAGAGGCGCCTATGTGGTAGCGGGGAGGGAGACCCAGTACTTC
CSARGAYVVAGRETQYF
>TRBJ2-1|TRBD2|TRBV4-1|16|.
TGCGCCAGCAGCCAAGGGGGCGGCGGGGGTTCTAATGAGCAGTTCTTC
CASSQGGGGGSNEQFF
>TRBJ2-3|.|TRBV5-1|14|many
TGCGCCAGCAGCTTGCAGGGGATCACAGATACGCAGTATTTT
CASSLQGITDTQYF
>TRBJ1-4|TRBD1|TRBV28|14|.
TGTGCCAGCAGCTCCGGACAGGGCTATGAAAAACTGTTTTTT
CASSSGQGYEKLFF
>TRBJ2-7|TRBD2|TRBV27|16|few
TGTGCCAGCAGTTTATCTGGACTAGCGGGCTCCTACGAGCAGTACTTC
CASSLSGLAGSYEQYF
>TRBJ2-7|TRBD2|TRBV7-2|15|many
TGTGCCAGCAGCTTAATACTAGCGGGAGTGTCGGGGCAGTACTTC
CASSLILAGVSGQYF
>TRBJ2-1|TRBD2|TRBV12-3/TRBV12-4|15|.
TGTGCCAGCACCTTAGCGGGAGGAGTTATCAATGAGCAGTTCTTC
CASTLAGGVINEQFF
>TRBJ2-3|.|TRBV5-5|13|.
TGTGCCAGCAGCTTGTTAGTAGAGGATACGCAGTATTTT
CASSLLVEDTQYF
>TRBJ2-7|TRBD2|TRBV3-1|16|few
TGTGCCAGCAGCCAAGGACTAGCGGGAGGGCCCTCCGAGCAGTACTTC
CASSQGLAGGPSEQYF
>TRBJ2-1|.|TRBV28|15|few
TGTGCCAGCAGTTTAACTGGGACCGCGGATTTTGAGCAGTTCTTC
CASSLTGTADFEQFF
>TRBJ2-3|.|TRBV24-1|15|few
TGTGCCACCAGTGATCTGACTAGTAGGGGAGATACGCAGTATTTT
CATSDLTSRGDTQYF
>TRBJ1-1|.|TRBV14|13|.
TGTGCCAGCAGCCAAGATGAGGACACTGAAGCTTTCTTT
CASSQDEDTEAFF
>TRBJ2-7|TRBD2|TRBV7-8|16|.
TGTGCCAGCAGCCCAAGTGCGGCGGGAGGGTTGTACGAGCAGTACTTC
CASSPSAAGGLYEQYF
>TRBJ2-3|TRBD1|TRBV5-1|14|many
TGCGCCAGCAGACGACAGGGAATGGCAGATACGCAGTATTTT
CASRRQGMADTQYF
>TRBJ2-1|.|TRBV5-1|15|few
TGCGCCAGCAGCATGCTAGGCGGGACCGCGAATGAGCAGTTCTTC
CASSMLGGTANEQFF
>TRBJ2-7|TRBD1|TRBV5-1|16|few
TGCGCCAGCAGCTTGGAACCGGGACAGGGGGCCAACGAGCAGTACTTC
CASSLEPGQGANEQYF
>TRBJ2-2|TRBD1|TRBV9|15|few
TGTGCCAGCAGCCCTTCCCGGGACAGGACCGGGGAGCTGTTTTTT
CASSPSRDRTGELFF
>TRBJ2-1|.|TRBV11-2|17|few
TGTGCCAGCAGCTTAGATAGGGTCACGCTAACCTACAATGAGCAGTTCTTC
CASSLDRVTLTYNEQFF
>TRBJ2-3|.|TRBV11-2|15|.
TGTGCCAGCAGCCGGTACTCCCAGAGCACAGATACGCAGTATTTT
CASSRYSQSTDTQYF
>TRBJ2-7|.|TRBV20-1|11|once
TGCAGTGCTAGAGTGGCCGCAGAGCAGTACTTC
CSARVAAEQYF
>TRBJ2-2|.|TRBV5-1|14|.
TGCGCCACTTCACAGGGCCCTAAGACCGGGGAGCTGTTTTTT
CATSQGPKTGELFF
>TRBJ1-4|.|TRBV15|16|.
TGTGCCACCAGCAGATTCGGGCAGGGGATTAATGAAAAACTGTTTTTT
CATSRFGQGINEKLFF
>TRBJ2-1|.|TRBV7-6|16|.
TGTGCCAGCAGCCCGTCCCTGTGGAGCTCCTACAATGAGCAGTTCTTC
CASSPSLWSSYNEQFF
>TRBJ2-2|TRBD2|TRBV4-2|17|few
TGTGCCAGCAGCCAACGACTAGCGGGAGGGACCACCGGGGAGCTGTTTTTT
CASSQRLAGGTTGELFF
>TRBJ2-1|TRBD2|TRBV29-1|15|few
TGCAGCGTTGATCAGGCTAGCGGGAGTATAAATGAGCAGTTCTTC
CSVDQASGSINEQFF
>TRBJ2-1|.|TRBV12-3/TRBV12-4|12|.
TGTGCCAGCAGTTTAGGAAGATTTGAGCAGTTCTTC
CASSLGRFEQFF
>TRBJ2-1|TRBD2|TRBV5-1|17|few
TGCGCCAGCAGCTTGGACACTAGCGGGAGGCCAAACAATGAGCAGTTCTTC
CASSLDTSGRPNNEQFF
>TRBJ2-5|.|TRBV6-1|14|few
TGTGCCAGCAGTGAGGACAGACTCCAAGAGACCCAGTACTTC
CASSEDRLQETQYF
>TRBJ1-1|.|TRBV12-3/TRBV12-4|9|.
TGTGCCCCTCGGGGTAGGGCTTTCTTT
CAPRGRAFF
>TRBJ1-2|TRBD1|TRBV28|13|many
TGTGCCAGTTCCCCGGACAGGGACTATGGCTACACCTTC
CASSPDRDYGYTF
>TRBJ2-1|.|TRBV5-1|15|few
TGCGCCAGCAGCGGGGGTGCAAACGACCATAGTAGCCGATTCTTC
CASSGGANDHSSRFF
>TRBJ2-2|TRBD2|TRBV7-8|15|many
TGTGCCAGCAGCTTCCTAGCGGGGGGGATCGGGGAGCTGTTTTTT
CASSFLAGGIGELFF
>TRBJ1-1|.|TRBV3-1|15|.
TGTGCCAGCAGCCAAGCGGGGGGGAGAGGAACTGAAGCTTTCTTT
CASSQAGGRGTEAFF
>TRBJ1-2|TRBD1|TRBV12-3/TRBV12-4|13|few
TGTGCCAGCAGTTTGCCAGGGGGAGGCGGCTACACCTTC
CASSLPGGGGYTF
>TRBJ2-1|TRBD2|TRBV24-1|14|many
TGTGCCACGATGGGACTAGCGGCTGGAGATGAGCAGTTCTTC
CATMGLAAGDEQFF
>TRBJ2-5|.|TRBV4-1|14|few
TGCGCCAGCAGCCAAGCTTCAGGGGAAGAGACCCAGTACTTC
CASSQASGEETQYF
>TRBJ2-1|.|TRBV5-6|16|.
TGTGCCAGCAGCTCACCGGGACCCAGCTCCTACAATGAGCAGTTCTTC
CASSSPGPSSYNEQFF